These T cell receptor beta chains were read from a single sample in a study of early T cells in non-severe SARS-CoV-2 infection. TCRdb re-called the 5' RACE reads through MiXCR, storing one row per CDR3 protein. The data hold about 83,000 distinct CDR3 sequences, with 11% to 15% observed a single time. The sequenced material came from whole blood. The receptors shown here come from an adult who was a healthcare worker with PCR-confirmed SARS-CoV-2 infection or an uninfected control (not recorded which). Each CDR3 is given with its conserved first and last residue. D genes are given only for firm matches. Size values are once, few and many counts, or a class for expanded clones, and some rows have none.

clone_size,j_call,v_call,d_call,cdr3_aa,cdr3_nt
many,TRBJ1-6,TRBV20-1,NA,CSALGIVPGSPLHF,TGCAGTGCACTAGGGATCGTTCCGGGGTCACCCCTCCACTTT
NA,TRBJ1-1,TRBV2,TRBD1,CASSPSYRGNTEAFF,TGTGCCAGCAGCCCTTCTTACAGGGGAAATACTGAAGCTTTCTTT
many,TRBJ2-1,TRBV20-1,NA,CSASGMPYNEQFF,TGCAGTGCTAGCGGGATGCCCTACAATGAGCAGTTCTTC
NA,TRBJ2-1,TRBV11-2,NA,CASSLVFSSYNEQFF,TGTGCCAGCAGCTTAGTTTTCAGCTCCTACAATGAGCAGTTCTTC
many,TRBJ2-5,TRBV12-3/TRBV12-4,NA,CASSFAGQETQYF,TGTGCCAGCAGTTTTGCCGGACAAGAGACCCAGTACTTC
NA,TRBJ2-1,TRBV6-6,TRBD2,CASSRTERLAGGGEQFF,TGTGCCAGCAGCCGGACAGAAAGACTAGCGGGAGGCGGTGAGCAGTTCTTC
many,TRBJ2-2,TRBV5-4,TRBD1,CASSPAPGQGAPGELFF,TGTGCCAGCAGTCCCGCTCCGGGACAGGGGGCGCCCGGGGAGCTGTTTTTT
NA,TRBJ2-5,TRBV7-9,NA,CASSLSQEAQYF,TGTGCCAGCAGCCTGTCCCAAGAGGCCCAGTACTTC
NA,TRBJ2-7,TRBV20-1,NA,CSARDPGVEQYF,TGCAGTGCTAGAGACCCAGGGGTCGAGCAGTACTTC
NA,TRBJ2-2,TRBV3-1,NA,CASSRFSWTGELFF,TGTGCCAGCAGCCGATTCAGCTGGACCGGGGAGCTGTTTTTT
few,TRBJ2-3,TRBV24-1,TRBD1,CATSDLGTGGTDTQYF,TGTGCCACCAGTGATCTGGGGACAGGGGGCACAGATACGCAGTATTTT
NA,TRBJ2-1,TRBV24-1,TRBD2,CATSDPNSPSGREFF,TGTGCCACCAGTGATCCCAACTCCCCTAGCGGGAGGGAGTTCTTC
few,TRBJ2-1,TRBV10-3,TRBD1,CAISRDRETSSYNEQFF,TGTGCCATCAGTCGGGACAGAGAAACCAGCTCCTACAATGAGCAGTTCTTC
many,TRBJ2-1,TRBV6-5,TRBD2,CASSYFGGGNEQFF,TGTGCCAGCAGTTACTTCGGGGGGGGCAATGAGCAGTTCTTC
few,TRBJ1-2,TRBV7-9,TRBD1,CASSPNQGDGYTF,TGTGCCAGCAGCCCCAACCAGGGGGATGGCTACACCTTC
many,TRBJ2-1,TRBV2,TRBD1,CASIDRDRGYNEQFF,TGTGCCAGCATTGACCGGGACAGGGGGTACAATGAGCAGTTCTTC
many,TRBJ2-4,TRBV11-2,NA,CASSSLSDDAIQYF,TGTGCCAGCAGCTCCCTATCCGACGATGCCATTCAGTACTTC
many,TRBJ2-1,TRBV19,TRBD2,CASSNLAGDNEQFF,TGTGCCAGTAGTAATTTAGCGGGGGACAATGAGCAGTTCTTC
few,TRBJ1-2,TRBV29-1,NA,CSVEERAYGYTF,TGCAGCGTTGAGGAGCGGGCCTATGGCTACACCTTC
many,TRBJ1-5,TRBV10-3,TRBD1,CAIGTDRGKQPQHF,TGTGCCATCGGAACGGACAGGGGTAAACAGCCCCAGCATTTT
NA,TRBJ2-7,TRBV3-1,NA,CASSRGRTEQYF,TGTGCCAGCAGCCGGGGGCGGACCGAGCAGTACTTC
NA,TRBJ2-7,TRBV5-1,TRBD1,CASSLPGTGSEQYF,TGCGCCAGCAGCCTCCCCGGGACAGGGAGTGAGCAGTACTTC
many,TRBJ2-7,TRBV6-2/TRBV6-3,TRBD1,CASSSGTGRREQYF,TGTGCCAGCAGCTCCGGGACAGGAAGACGAGAGCAGTACTTC
NA,TRBJ2-7,TRBV2,NA,CASSGGGGLGTYEQYF,TGTGCCAGCAGTGGGGGCGGTGGATTAGGGACCTACGAGCAGTACTTC
NA,TRBJ2-7,TRBV4-1,NA,CASSQAPSSYEQYF,TGCGCCAGCAGCCAAGCGCCCAGCTCCTACGAGCAGTACTTC
few,TRBJ2-1,TRBV20-1,TRBD1,CSAGEQGPYNEQFF,TGCAGTGCTGGAGAACAGGGGCCATACAATGAGCAGTTCTTC
many,TRBJ2-1,TRBV29-1,NA,CSVLDSGWTNEQFF,TGCAGCGTCCTGGACAGCGGCTGGACCAATGAGCAGTTCTTC
few,TRBJ2-7,TRBV15,TRBD2,CATSRDPGLAGNEQYF,TGTGCCACCAGCAGAGATCCAGGACTAGCGGGAAACGAGCAGTACTTC
few,TRBJ2-7,TRBV2,TRBD2,CASKGDYGYEQYF,TGTGCCTCCAAAGGGGACTACGGCTACGAGCAGTACTTC
NA,TRBJ2-1,TRBV9,NA,CASSVAGTYNEQFF,TGTGCCAGCAGCGTAGCGGGGACCTACAATGAGCAGTTCTTC
NA,TRBJ1-4,TRBV12-3/TRBV12-4,NA,CASRLRGIGEKLFF,TGTGCCAGCCGGCTCAGGGGAATTGGCGAAAAACTGTTTTTT
few,TRBJ1-1,TRBV7-9,TRBD1,CASSLIDRGTEAFF,TGTGCCAGCAGCTTAATCGACAGGGGCACTGAAGCTTTCTTT
many,TRBJ2-1,TRBV5-1,TRBD1,CASSLGQGSYNEQFF,TGTGCCAGCAGCTTGGGACAGGGGTCCTACAATGAGCAGTTCTTC
NA,TRBJ2-3,TRBV5-1,TRBD2,CASSLRLAGATDTQYF,TGCGCCAGCAGCTTGCGGCTAGCGGGGGCCACAGATACGCAGTATTTT
NA,TRBJ1-6,TRBV12-3/TRBV12-4,TRBD1,CASRSLAAGGGSPLHF,TGTGCCAGCAGGTCGTTGGCCGCAGGGGGTGGGTCACCCCTCCACTTT
many,TRBJ2-7,TRBV11-3,NA,CASSGGGTYEQYF,TGTGCCAGCAGCGGCGGCGGAACTTACGAGCAGTACTTC
many,TRBJ2-7,TRBV5-6,NA,CASSLGAGYEQYF,TGTGCCAGCAGCTTGGGGGCAGGGTACGAGCAGTACTTC
NA,TRBJ1-1,TRBV4-2,NA,CASSQAQWGRRNTEAFF,TGTGCCAGCAGCCAAGCCCAGTGGGGACGGAGGAACACTGAAGCTTTCTTT
NA,TRBJ2-1,TRBV27,TRBD2,CASSFHGGGPRDEQFF,TGTGCCAGCAGTTTTCACGGCGGGGGGCCTCGCGATGAGCAGTTCTTC
many,TRBJ2-3,TRBV20-1,NA,CSAHGRPRADTQYF,TGCAGTGCTCACGGACGACCGAGGGCAGATACGCAGTATTTT
NA,TRBJ1-4,TRBV4-1,NA,CASSLGTVATNEKLFF,TGCGCCAGCAGCCTGGGGACGGTCGCAACTAATGAAAAACTGTTTTTT
many,TRBJ1-1,TRBV18,NA,CASSPPSRASEAFF,TGTGCCAGCTCACCACCGTCCAGGGCCAGTGAAGCTTTCTTT
few,TRBJ2-7,TRBV3-1,NA,CASSQLTSSYEQYF,TGTGCCAGCAGCCAACTTACTAGTTCCTACGAGCAGTACTTC
many,TRBJ1-2,TRBV7-9,NA,CASSPTGQPYGYTF,TGTGCCAGCAGTCCGACCGGACAGCCCTATGGCTACACCTTC
NA,TRBJ2-1,TRBV3-1,TRBD2,CASSQDPSSGSSEQFF,TGTGCCAGCAGCCAAGATCCGTCTAGCGGGAGCTCTGAGCAGTTCTTC
many,TRBJ2-7,TRBV20-1,NA,CSAHGLQGTYEQYF,TGCAGTGCCCACGGGCTTCAAGGGACCTACGAGCAGTACTTC
few,TRBJ2-5,TRBV7-2,NA,CASSLQPRETQYF,TGTGCCAGCAGCTTACAGCCACGAGAGACCCAGTACTTC
NA,TRBJ2-1,TRBV12-3/TRBV12-4,TRBD2,CASRRNSGVNEQFF,TGTGCCAGCCGACGGAATAGCGGGGTCAATGAGCAGTTCTTC
NA,TRBJ2-5,TRBV7-6,NA,CASSARGVGWETQYF,TGTGCCAGCAGCGCCCGGGGCGTAGGCTGGGAGACCCAGTACTTC
NA,TRBJ1-1,TRBV10-2,NA,CASSERGVTEAFF,TGCGCCAGCAGTGAGAGGGGGGTCACTGAAGCTTTCTTT